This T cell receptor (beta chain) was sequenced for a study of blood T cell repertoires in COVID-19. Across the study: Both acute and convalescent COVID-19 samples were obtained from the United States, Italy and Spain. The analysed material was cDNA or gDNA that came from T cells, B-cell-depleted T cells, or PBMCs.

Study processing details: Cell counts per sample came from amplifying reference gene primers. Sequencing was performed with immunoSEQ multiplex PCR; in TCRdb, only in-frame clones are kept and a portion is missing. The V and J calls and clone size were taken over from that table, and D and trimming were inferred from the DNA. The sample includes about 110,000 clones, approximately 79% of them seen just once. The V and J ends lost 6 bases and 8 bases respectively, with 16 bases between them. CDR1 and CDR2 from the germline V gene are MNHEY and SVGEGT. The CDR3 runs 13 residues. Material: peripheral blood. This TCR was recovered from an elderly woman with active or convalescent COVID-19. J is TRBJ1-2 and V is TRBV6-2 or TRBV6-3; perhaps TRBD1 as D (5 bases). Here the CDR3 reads CASSPGTLSGYTF. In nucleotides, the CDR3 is TGTGCCAGCAGCCCAGGGACTCTCTCGGGCTACACCTTC.